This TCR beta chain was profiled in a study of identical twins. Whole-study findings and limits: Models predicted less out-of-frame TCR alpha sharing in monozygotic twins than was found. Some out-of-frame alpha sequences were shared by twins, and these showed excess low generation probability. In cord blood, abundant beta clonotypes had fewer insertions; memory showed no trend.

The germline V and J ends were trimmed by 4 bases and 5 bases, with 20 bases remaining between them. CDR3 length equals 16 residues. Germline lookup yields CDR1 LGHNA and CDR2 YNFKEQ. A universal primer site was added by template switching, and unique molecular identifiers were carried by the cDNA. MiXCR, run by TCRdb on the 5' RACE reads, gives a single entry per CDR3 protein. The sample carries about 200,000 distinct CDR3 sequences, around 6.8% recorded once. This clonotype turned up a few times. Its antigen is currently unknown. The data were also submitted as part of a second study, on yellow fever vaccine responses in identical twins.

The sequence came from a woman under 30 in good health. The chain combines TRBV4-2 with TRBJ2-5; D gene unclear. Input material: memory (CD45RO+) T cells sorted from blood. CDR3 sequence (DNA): TGTGCCAGCAGCCCCGACGGAGCAAATAAAGGCGAGACCCAGTACTTC. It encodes CASSPDGANKGETQYF.